This entry concerns a single TCR beta chain. What this receptor recognizes is not known. No per-base quality is available; no much larger clone lies one base away. These data originate in a study of OX40 agonist ivuxolimab in advanced cancers. Broadly, across the study: Ivuxolimab was a fully human IgG2 agonistic monoclonal antibody targeting the costimulatory receptor OX40 (CD134). Intravenous ivuxolimab was administered to patients every 2 weeks at six dose levels: 0.01, 0.1, 0.3, 1.5, 3 and 10 mg/kg. Among the approximately 50 dose-escalation patients, approximately 20 had hepatocellular carcinoma, 15 or so melanoma, 9 renal cell carcinoma and 9 head and neck cancer. A male proportion of roughly 80% and a mean age of approximately 58 years, ranging from roughly 23 to 85, were recorded for the dose-escalation cohort. Prior anti-PD-1, anti-PD-L1 or anti-CTLA-4 therapy was permitted, and 40% of dose-escalation patients had received checkpoint inhibitors. Partial responses were achieved by three dose-escalation patients, of whom one had hepatocellular carcinoma and two had cutaneous melanoma. Peripheral TCRbeta sequencing was intended to test whether TCR sequence diversity was altered and clonal T-cell expansion was caused by ivuxolimab. The paper covers the monotherapy dose-escalation part of the phase I ivuxolimab trial, which included N of about 50 patients. Overall study results and their limits: Which antigens the clonally expanded peripheral T cells were specific for was not determined. Low levels of normalized T-cell clonal expansion were also seen in some nonresponding patients. On average, CD8+ T cells showed more expanded clones than CD4+ T cells after ivuxolimab. In the 0.1-3.0 mg/kg groups, partial responders had among the lowest normalized peripheral clonal expansion, particularly in CD8+ T cells. At doses of 0.1 to 3.0 mg/kg, clonal expansion of both CD4+ and CD8+ blood T cells was observed from baseline to week 6.

Genomic DNA was extracted from sorted cells for sequencing of the TCRbeta CDR3 region. The immunoSEQ Assay was used to sequence the TCRbeta CDR3 regions. Held by TCRdb, this immuneACCESS table contains in-frame sequences only and omits some clones. Under half of the omission traces to an unresolved V gene where checked; the cause of the rest is unknown. The sample includes nearly 80,000 clones, with about 85% observed a single time. Together, the top ten hold over 3% of the sample. Patients with a history of autoimmune disease or receiving systemic immunosuppression were excluded from the trial. Peripheral blood for TCR sequencing was drawn from every dose cohort at baseline, at cycle 4 day 1 and at cycle 7 day 1. The samples were drawn from a first-in-human, open-label, multicenter phase I dose-escalation trial of ivuxolimab. The trial enrolled adults with locally advanced or metastatic head and neck squamous cell, hepatocellular, melanoma or renal cell carcinoma. Before TCR sequencing, CD4+ T cells and CD8+ T cells were sorted from peripheral blood as separate populations.

Trimming costs V 6 bases and J 13 bases, and their ends lie 21 bases apart. The germline V gene encodes CDR1 MNHEY and CDR2 SMNVEV (reference sequence). Counted from cysteine to phenylalanine, this CDR3 has 14 amino acids. Only the CDR3 DNA is retained, 42 bases long and in frame from the first base. Sequenced here: CD4+ or CD8+ T cells sorted from blood, sampled in a trial of the OX40 agonist ivuxolimab. The rearranged chain carries TRBV27 and TRBJ1-4, with no reliable assignment of the D segment. This clonotype originated in an adult with an advanced solid tumor such as melanoma, head and neck, liver or kidney cancer. The CDR3 protein: CASSPGNPGKGLFF. The base sequence is TGTGCCAGCAGCCCCGGGAATCCCGGGAAGGGACTGTTTTTT.